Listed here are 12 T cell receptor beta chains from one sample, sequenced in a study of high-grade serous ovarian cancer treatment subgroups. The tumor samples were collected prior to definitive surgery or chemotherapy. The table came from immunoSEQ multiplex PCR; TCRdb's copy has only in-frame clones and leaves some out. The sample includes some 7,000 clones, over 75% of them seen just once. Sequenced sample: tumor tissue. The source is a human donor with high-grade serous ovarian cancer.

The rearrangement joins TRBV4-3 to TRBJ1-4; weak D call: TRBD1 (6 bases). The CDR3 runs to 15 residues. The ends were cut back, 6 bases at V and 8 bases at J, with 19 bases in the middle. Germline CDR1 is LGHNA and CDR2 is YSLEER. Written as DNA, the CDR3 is TGCGCCAGCAGACACGGGACATACGGGAACGAAAAACTGTTTTTT. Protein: CASRHGTYGNEKLFF.

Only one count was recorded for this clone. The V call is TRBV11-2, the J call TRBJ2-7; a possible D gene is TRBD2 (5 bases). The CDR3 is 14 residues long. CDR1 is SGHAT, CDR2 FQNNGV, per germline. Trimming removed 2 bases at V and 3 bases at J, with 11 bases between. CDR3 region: CASSLNTGFYEQYF. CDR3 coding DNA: TGTGCCAGCAGCTTAAACACGGGGTTCTACGAGCAGTACTTC.

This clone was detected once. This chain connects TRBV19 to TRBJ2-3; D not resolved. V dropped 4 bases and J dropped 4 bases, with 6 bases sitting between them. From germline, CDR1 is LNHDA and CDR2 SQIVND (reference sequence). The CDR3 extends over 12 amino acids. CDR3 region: CASSNRADTQYF. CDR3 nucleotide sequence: TGTGCCAGTAGTAATCGGGCAGATACGCAGTATTTT.

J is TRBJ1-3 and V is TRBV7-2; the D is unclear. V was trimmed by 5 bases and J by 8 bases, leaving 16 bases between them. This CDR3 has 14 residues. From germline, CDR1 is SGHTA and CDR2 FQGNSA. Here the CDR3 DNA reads TGTGCCAGCAGCCCATCGGCACTTCATTACACCATATATTTT. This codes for CASSPSALHYTIYF.

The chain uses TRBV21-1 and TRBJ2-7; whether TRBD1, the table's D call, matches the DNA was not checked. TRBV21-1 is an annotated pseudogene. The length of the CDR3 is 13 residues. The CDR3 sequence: CASSKTSSYEQYF. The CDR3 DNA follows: TGTGCCAGCAGCAAAACCAGCTCCTACGAGCAGTACTTC.

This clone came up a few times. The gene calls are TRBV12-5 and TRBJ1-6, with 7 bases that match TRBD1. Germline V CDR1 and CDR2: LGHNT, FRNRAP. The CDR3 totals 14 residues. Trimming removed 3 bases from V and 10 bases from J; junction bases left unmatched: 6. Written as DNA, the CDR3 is TGTGCTAGTGGTTTCGACAGGGTCGGGTCACCCCTCCACTTT. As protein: CASGFDRVGSPLHF.

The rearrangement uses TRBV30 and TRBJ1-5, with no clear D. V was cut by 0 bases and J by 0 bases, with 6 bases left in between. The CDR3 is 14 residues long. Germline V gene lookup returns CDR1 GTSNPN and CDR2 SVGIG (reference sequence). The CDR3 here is CAWSVWGSNQPQHF. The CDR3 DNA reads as TGTGCCTGGAGTGTATGGGGTAGCAATCAGCCCCAGCATTTT. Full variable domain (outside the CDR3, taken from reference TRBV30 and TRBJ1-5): SQTIHQWPATLVQPVGSPLSLECTVEGTSNPNLYWYRQAAGRGLQLLFYSVGIGQISSEVPQNLSASRPQDRQFILSSKKLLLSDSGFYLCAWSVWGSNQPQHFGDGTRLSIL.

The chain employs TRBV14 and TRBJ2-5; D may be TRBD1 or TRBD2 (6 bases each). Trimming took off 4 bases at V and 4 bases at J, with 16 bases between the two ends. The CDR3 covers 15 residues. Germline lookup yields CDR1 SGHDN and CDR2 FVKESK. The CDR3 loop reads CASSPSGGGGETQYF. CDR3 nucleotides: TGTGCCAGCAGCCCCAGTGGAGGGGGTGGAGAGACCCAGTACTTC.

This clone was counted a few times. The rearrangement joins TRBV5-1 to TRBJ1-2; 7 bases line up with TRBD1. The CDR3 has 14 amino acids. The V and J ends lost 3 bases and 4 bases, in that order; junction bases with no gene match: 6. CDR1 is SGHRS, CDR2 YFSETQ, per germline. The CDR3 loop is CASSSQGVGYGYTF. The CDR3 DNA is TGCGCCAGCAGCTCCCAGGGGGTTGGCTATGGCTACACCTTC. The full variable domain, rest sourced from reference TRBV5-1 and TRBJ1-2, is KAGVTQTPRYLIKTRGQQVTLSCSPISGHRSVSWYQQTPGQGLQFLFEYFSETQRNKGNFPGRFSGRQFSNSRSEMNVSTLELGDSALYLCASSSQGVGYGYTFGSGTRLTVV.

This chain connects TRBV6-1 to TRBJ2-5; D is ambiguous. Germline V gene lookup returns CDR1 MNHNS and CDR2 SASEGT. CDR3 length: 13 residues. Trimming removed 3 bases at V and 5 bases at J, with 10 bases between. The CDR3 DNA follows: TGTGCCAGCAGTGACTACAGAAAGGAGACCCAGTACTTC. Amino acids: CASSDYRKETQYF.

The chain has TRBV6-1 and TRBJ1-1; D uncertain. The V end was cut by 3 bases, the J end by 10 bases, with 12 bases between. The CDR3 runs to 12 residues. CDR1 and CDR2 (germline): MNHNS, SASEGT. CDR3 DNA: TGTGCCAGCAGTGACTGGTCTCTTGGAGCTTTCTTT. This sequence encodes CASSDWSLGAFF.

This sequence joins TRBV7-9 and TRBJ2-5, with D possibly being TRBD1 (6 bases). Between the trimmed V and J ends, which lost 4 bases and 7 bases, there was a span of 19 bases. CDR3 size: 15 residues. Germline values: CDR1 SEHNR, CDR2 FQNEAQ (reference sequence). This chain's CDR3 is CASSSWDKRVGTQYF. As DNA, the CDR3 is TGTGCCAGCAGCTCCTGGGACAAGAGGGTGGGGACCCAGTACTTC.